The rows below give T cell receptor beta chains drawn from one sample of a study of spatial heterogeneity in lung cancer. Via MiXCR, TCRdb re-called the 5' RACE reads, giving one row per CDR3 protein. The sample contains roughly 3,700 distinct CDR3 sequences, about 30% of which appear only once. The sequencing used normal lung tissue next to the tumor, collected at surgery. These receptors originate from a male donor with early-stage non-small cell lung cancer. Each CDR3 is given with its conserved first and last residue. Fields, in order: D gene, V gene, clone size, J gene, CDR3 protein, CDR3 DNA. D genes are given only for firm matches. Expanded clones get a size class; other rows say once, few or many, or leave the size out.

NA,TRBV20-1,NA,TRBJ2-3,CSAAAGPRTDTQYF,TGCAGTGCCGCCGCGGGACCCCGCACAGATACGCAGTATTTT
NA,TRBV12-3/TRBV12-4,few,TRBJ1-6,CASQEGGFFSPLHF,TGTGCCAGCCAAGAGGGGGGATTCTTTTCCCCCCTCCACTTT
NA,TRBV25-1,NA,TRBJ2-7,CASSEVSRTASYEQYF,TGTGCCAGCAGTGAAGTGTCTCGAACAGCCTCCTACGAGCAGTACTTC
TRBD1,TRBV7-8,medium-sized,TRBJ1-1,CASSTDRGTVAFF,TGTGCCAGCAGCACGGACAGGGGGACGGTAGCTTTCTTT
TRBD1,TRBV27,medium-sized,TRBJ2-5,CASSSDRGQGTQYF,TGTGCCAGCAGTTCCGACAGGGGGCAAGGGACCCAGTACTTC
NA,TRBV2,many,TRBJ1-5,CASSDNKSNQPQHF,TGTGCCAGCAGTGATAATAAGAGCAATCAGCCCCAGCATTTT
TRBD1,TRBV9,large,TRBJ1-1,CASNRGGNTEAFF,TGTGCCAGCAACCGAGGGGGCAACACTGAAGCTTTCTTT
NA,TRBV20-1,medium-sized,TRBJ2-3,CSAHGGSTDTQYF,TGCAGTGCCCACGGGGGCTCCACAGATACGCAGTATTTT
NA,TRBV12-3/TRBV12-4,NA,TRBJ2-6,CASSSGLSGANVLTF,TGTGCCAGCAGCTCAGGCCTCTCTGGGGCCAACGTCCTGACTTTC
NA,TRBV11-2,few,TRBJ2-1,CASRRSSYNEQFF,TGTGCCAGCAGAAGAAGCTCCTACAATGAGCAGTTCTTC
NA,TRBV6-6,medium-sized,TRBJ1-2,CASSYPFGSDRKQGYTF,TGTGCCAGCAGTTACCCCTTTGGTAGTGACCGTAAGCAGGGCTACACCTTC
TRBD2,TRBV24-1,NA,TRBJ2-4,CATSDRVGGRDIQYF,TGTGCCACCAGTGATAGGGTGGGGGGGAGAGACATTCAGTACTTC
TRBD1,TRBV20-1,NA,TRBJ2-5,CSALAAGTGKETQYF,TGCAGTGCCCTCGCGGCCGGGACAGGGAAAGAGACCCAGTACTTC
TRBD2,TRBV13,few,TRBJ2-2,CASRSRGDTGELFF,TGTGCCAGCAGGAGTCGGGGGGACACCGGGGAGCTGTTTTTT
NA,TRBV7-6,few,TRBJ2-5,CASSRQAQETQYF,TGTGCCAGCAGCCGACAGGCCCAAGAGACCCAGTACTTC
TRBD1,TRBV5-1,large,TRBJ1-1,CASSLQTGEEAFF,TGCGCCAGCAGCTTGCAGACAGGGGAAGAAGCTTTCTTT
NA,TRBV20-1,medium-sized,TRBJ1-3,CSTMGSGNTIYF,TGCAGTACGATGGGGTCTGGAAACACCATATATTTT
TRBD1,TRBV5-1,medium-sized,TRBJ2-1,CASSLTGTVYNEQFF,TGCGCCAGCAGCCTAACCGGGACAGTTTACAATGAGCAGTTCTTC
NA,TRBV4-1,once,TRBJ1-5,CASSQGPTGSGSNQPQHF,TGCGCCAGCAGCCAAGGTCCGACGGGGAGCGGTAGCAATCAGCCCCAGCATTTT
TRBD1,TRBV20-1,medium-sized,TRBJ2-7,CSARPGQRTYEQYF,TGCAGTGCGCGCCCGGGACAGAGGACTTACGAGCAGTACTTC
TRBD1,TRBV6-1,NA,TRBJ2-7,CASKIRDRGPYEQYF,TGTGCCAGCAAGATCCGGGACAGGGGGCCCTACGAGCAGTACTTC
TRBD1,TRBV27,medium-sized,TRBJ1-2,CASSYLQGSGGQGGYTF,TGTGCCAGCAGTTACCTACAGGGGAGTGGGGGACAGGGTGGCTACACCTTC
NA,TRBV20-1,many,TRBJ2-1,CSAREPTGSRSNEQFF,TGCAGTGCTAGAGAGCCCACAGGGTCTCGGAGTAATGAGCAGTTCTTC
NA,TRBV5-5,medium-sized,TRBJ2-7,CASSLVVHGSYEQYF,TGTGCCAGCAGCTTGGTAGTGCACGGGTCGTACGAGCAGTATTTC
NA,TRBV28,many,TRBJ1-5,CASSLGGGRNQPQHF,TGTGCCAGCAGTTTGGGAGGGGGTAGGAATCAGCCCCAGCATTTT
NA,TRBV7-9,NA,TRBJ1-2,CASSQTGFAPTEYGYTF,TGTGCCAGCAGCCAAACAGGGTTCGCCCCTACGGAATATGGCTACACCTTC
NA,TRBV11-2,medium-sized,TRBJ2-3,CASSLRIRSTDTQYF,TGTGCCAGCAGCTTACGTATAAGAAGCACAGATACGCAGTATTTT
NA,TRBV12-3/TRBV12-4,many,TRBJ2-7,CASSLSTAYEQYF,TGTGCCAGCAGTTTATCGACGGCCTACGAGCAGTACTTC
TRBD2,TRBV28,NA,TRBJ2-4,CASTLAGVRNIQYF,TGTGCCAGCACCCTAGCGGGAGTTCGGAACATTCAGTACTTC
NA,TRBV6-5,few,TRBJ2-5,CASSYDAGDETQYF,TGTGCCAGCAGTTACGACGCAGGGGACGAGACCCAGTACTTC
NA,TRBV24-1,NA,TRBJ2-7,CATSQDEGTYEQYF,TGTGCCACCAGCCAAGACGAGGGAACCTACGAGCAGTACTTC
NA,TRBV28,NA,TRBJ2-7,CASSFLPHEQYF,TGTGCCAGCAGTTTTCTGCCCCACGAGCAGTACTTC
NA,TRBV12-3/TRBV12-4,NA,TRBJ1-3,CASSYQGSGNTIYF,TGTGCCAGCAGTTACCAGGGCTCTGGAAACACCATATATTTT
TRBD2,TRBV7-2,many,TRBJ2-2,CASSLGGGNTGELFF,TGTGCCAGCAGCTTAGGCGGGGGGAACACCGGGGAGCTGTTTTTT
TRBD1,TRBV12-5,medium-sized,TRBJ2-4,CASGFSLDRTGNIQYF,TGTGCTAGTGGTTTCTCCTTGGACAGGACGGGAAACATTCAGTACTTC
TRBD1,TRBV12-3/TRBV12-4,NA,TRBJ1-5,CASSLAISGGGTPSNQPQHF,TGTGCCAGCAGTTTAGCCATATCAGGGGGCGGGACGCCTAGCAATCAGCCCCAGCATTTT
TRBD2,TRBV2,many,TRBJ2-1,CASRGGDSYNEQFF,TGTGCCAGCCGTGGGGGGGACTCCTACAATGAGCAGTTCTTC
NA,TRBV19,many,TRBJ1-5,CASTGSEGRGSNQPQHF,TGTGCCAGTACCGGATCCGAGGGTAGGGGTAGCAATCAGCCCCAGCATTTT
NA,TRBV3-1,NA,TRBJ2-1,CASSQDLRAGNEQFF,TGTGCCAGCAGCCAAGATCTCAGGGCGGGGAATGAGCAGTTCTTC
NA,TRBV2,medium-sized,TRBJ2-2,CASWRGENTGELFF,TGTGCCAGCTGGCGGGGCGAGAACACCGGGGAGCTGTTTTTT
NA,TRBV5-1,medium-sized,TRBJ2-5,CASSLQGAQETQYF,TGCGCCAGCAGCTTGCAGGGCGCCCAAGAGACCCAGTACTTC
TRBD1,TRBV15,large,TRBJ2-1,CATSSDPHIQGEKFF,TGTGCCACCAGCAGCGATCCCCATATACAGGGGGAGAAGTTCTTC
TRBD2,TRBV29-1,NA,TRBJ2-3,CSVDRGDGDTQYF,TGCAGCGTTGACCGGGGGGATGGAGATACGCAGTATTTT
NA,TRBV28,medium-sized,TRBJ1-4,CASIERGATNEKLFF,TGTGCCAGCATTGAACGCGGAGCAACTAATGAAAAACTGTTTTTT
NA,TRBV10-3,many,TRBJ2-1,CAISELLAPEQFF,TGTGCCATCAGTGAATTGCTAGCGCCTGAGCAGTTCTTC